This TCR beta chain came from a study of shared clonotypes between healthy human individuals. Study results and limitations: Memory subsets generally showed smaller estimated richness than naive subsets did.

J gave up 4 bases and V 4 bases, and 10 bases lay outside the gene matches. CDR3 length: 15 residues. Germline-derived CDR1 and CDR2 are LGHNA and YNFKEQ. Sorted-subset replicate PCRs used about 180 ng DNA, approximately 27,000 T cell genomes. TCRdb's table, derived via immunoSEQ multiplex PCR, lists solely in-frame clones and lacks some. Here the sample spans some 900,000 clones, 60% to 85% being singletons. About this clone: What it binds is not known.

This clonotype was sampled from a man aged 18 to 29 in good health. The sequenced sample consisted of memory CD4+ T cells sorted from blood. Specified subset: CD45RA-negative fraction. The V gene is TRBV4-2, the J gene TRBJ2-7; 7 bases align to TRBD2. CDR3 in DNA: TGTGCCAGCAGCCCGAACCAAGCGGGGTTGTACGAGCAGTACTTC. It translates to CASSPNQAGLYEQYF.